The 19 T cell receptor beta chains in this list originate from one sample, sequenced in a study of blood T cell repertoires in COVID-19. Some clones are missing from TCRdb's copy, which holds only in-frame ones; the method was immunoSEQ multiplex PCR. The sample contains 88,000 or so clones, around 79% of which appear only once. Material for sequencing was peripheral blood. Receptor source: a man older than 75 with acute or convalescent COVID-19.

This clone was seen only once. The junction departs from germline at one end; a sequencing error may be responsible. The chain carries TRBV7-7 and TRBJ2-1; tentative D call: TRBD2 (5 bases). CDR3 length: 15 residues. The germline V gene has CDR1 SSHAT and CDR2 FNYEAQ (reference sequence). The chain's CDR3 is CASSLGGFEVDEQFF. In DNA, the CDR3 is TGTGCTAGCAGCTTGGGCGGGTTTGAGGTCGATGAGCAGTTCTTC.

The chain combines TRBV18 with TRBJ1-2, with TRBD1 matching over 8 bases. The germline gives CDR1 KGHSH, CDR2 LQKENI. The V segment lost 3 bases and the J segment 4 bases; nucleotides outside the gene matches: 1. This CDR3 contains 13 residues. CDR3 in amino acids: CASSPGQGYGYTF. CDR3 DNA: TGTGCCAGCTCACCTGGACAGGGCTATGGCTACACCTTC.

The CDR3 DNA reads TGCAGCGTAGTCCTCCGGGACAGAGGAGCGAGGGAGACCCAGTACTTC. Amino acids: CSVVLRDRGARETQYF. The rearrangement joins TRBV29-1 to TRBJ2-5, with TRBD1 matching 7 bases. CDR1 and CDR2 (germline): SQVTM, ANQGSEA. This CDR3 has 16 amino acids. With V trimmed by 6 bases and J by 5 bases, 18 bases remained unmatched.

This sequence joins TRBV25-1 and TRBJ1-4, with 7 bases identical to TRBD1. The V segment lost 4 bases and the J segment 8 bases; nucleotides outside the gene matches: 4. Per germline, CDR1 MGHDK and CDR2 SYGVNS. The CDR3 contains 13 residues. The CDR3 region has the DNA TGTGCCAGCAGTGGACAGGGTTACGAAAAACTGTTTTTT. This translates into CASSGQGYEKLFF. Variable domain in full (rest from reference TRBV25-1 and TRBJ1-4): EADIYQTPRYLVIGTGKKITLECSQTMGHDKMYWYQQDPGMELHLIHYSYGVNSTEKGDLSSESTVSRIRTEHFPLTLESARPSHTSQYLCASSGQGYEKLFFGSGTQLSVL.

This clone was seen a few times. The chain is built from TRBV9 and TRBJ2-5; 10 bases line up with TRBD1. J gave up 4 bases and V 0 bases, and 6 bases lay outside the gene matches. The CDR3 has 16 amino acids. Germline-derived CDR1 and CDR2 are SGDLS and YYNGEE. The CDR3: CASSVGGTGVGETQYF. The CDR3 DNA follows: TGTGCCAGCAGCGTAGGAGGGACAGGGGTTGGAGAGACCCAGTACTTC.

The genes are TRBV5-8 and TRBJ1-2, with 7 bases aligning to TRBD1. Germline trimming cut 4 bases from V and 8 bases from J; bases unmatched to any gene: 8. This CDR3 contains 13 residues. Germline CDR1 and CDR2: SGHTS and YDEGEE. CDR3 loop: CASSPTGLRGYTF. CDR3 nucleotides: TGTGCCAGCAGCCCGACAGGGCTTCGGGGCTACACCTTC.

The V and J genes are TRBV6-1 and TRBJ2-7; 8 positions match TRBD2. Germline V gene sequence: CDR1 MNHNS, CDR2 SASEGT. The CDR3 consists of 18 residues. The J segment lost 4 bases and the V segment lost 3 bases, leaving 17 bases of the junction unmatched. CDR3 loop: CASSESTPGLGRGYEQYF. The CDR3 nucleotides read TGTGCCAGCAGTGAGTCTACACCGGGACTAGGTAGGGGATACGAGCAGTACTTC.

V is TRBV15 and J is TRBJ2-1; 11 nucleotides line up with TRBD1. Germline V gene sequence: CDR1 LNHNV, CDR2 YYDKDF (reference sequence). The CDR3 runs 15 residues. Losses at the gene ends were 1 base for V and 7 bases for J; bases not matched to a gene: 3. The CDR3 loop reads CATSRGGQGANEQFF. CDR3 coding DNA: TGTGCCACCAGCAGAGGTGGACAGGGGGCGAATGAGCAGTTCTTC.

The count of this clone is one. The rearrangement links TRBV9 to TRBJ2-1; 10 positions match TRBD1. Looked up from germline, CDR1 is SGDLS and CDR2 is YYNGEE. This CDR3 is 16 amino acids long. V shed 4 bases and J 0 bases; nucleotides not matched to a gene: 4. DNA for the CDR3: TGTGCCAGCAGCCCTCGGACAGGGGGCTCCTACAATGAGCAGTTCTTC. Amino acid sequence: CASSPRTGGSYNEQFF.

The rearrangement links TRBV6-5 to TRBJ1-1; D not certain. CDR1 is MNHEY, CDR2 SVGAGI, per germline. The CDR3 consists of 15 residues. Trimming left V 7 bases short and J 0 bases short, with 15 bases between. The CDR3 sequence is CASILREGMNTEAFF. In DNA, the CDR3 is TGTGCCAGCATCCTGAGAGAGGGTATGAACACTGAAGCTTTCTTT.

The V gene is TRBV5-4, the J gene TRBJ2-5, with 10 bases matching TRBD2. V was clipped by 2 bases and J by 3 bases; unmatched bases: 1. Germline lookup yields CDR1 SGHNT and CDR2 YYREEE (reference sequence). The CDR3 contains 14 residues. The CDR3: CASSFGTSEETQYF. CDR3 nucleotide sequence: TGTGCCAGCAGCTTCGGGACTAGCGAAGAGACCCAGTACTTC.

This sequence joins TRBV2 and TRBJ2-4; D is perhaps TRBD1 (5 bases). The V end lost 3 bases, the J end lost 0 bases, and 9 bases lay between the germline ends. CDR1 is SNHLY, CDR2 FYNNEI, per germline. CDR3 length equals 15 residues. The CDR3 nucleotides are TGTGCCAGCAGTGATAACAGGCTAGCCAAAAACATTCAGTACTTC. Protein: CASSDNRLAKNIQYF.

The chain combines TRBV23-1 with TRBJ2-7; TRBD1 is a possible D gene (6 bases). TRBV23-1 is reported as an ORF; its role is uncertain. Trimming stripped 3 bases from V and 3 bases from J, with 9 bases between. This CDR3 is 13 amino acids long. This CDR3 reads CASSQGASYEQYF. CDR3 DNA sequence: TGCGCCAGCAGTCAGGGGGCCAGCTACGAGCAGTACTTC.

CDR3 residues: CASSLGLDSLYGYTF. The CDR3, as DNA: TGTGCCAGCAGCTTAGGCCTCGACAGCCTCTATGGCTACACCTTC. This chain connects TRBV13 to TRBJ1-2; D possibly corresponds to TRBD1 (5 bases). Trimming removed 0 bases from V and 4 bases from J, with 12 bases in between. This CDR3 has 15 residues. Germline V lookup: CDR1 PRHDT, CDR2 FYEKMQ (reference sequence).

This rearrangement joins TRBV6-5 to TRBJ2-5; no reliable D call. The CDR3 contains 12 residues. CDR1 and CDR2 from the germline V gene are MNHEY and SVGAGI. The V gene lost 10 bases and the J gene lost 0 bases, with 9 bases spanning the gap. The CDR3 bases are TGTGCCACCGAGAGCTACCAAGAGACCCAGTACTTC. Its protein product is CATESYQETQYF.

The gene calls are TRBV11-1 and TRBJ1-2; D possibly corresponds to TRBD1 (6 bases). CDR1 SGHAT and CDR2 FQDESV come from the germline V gene (reference sequence). The CDR3 extends over 16 amino acids. V was trimmed by 0 bases and J by 1 base, leaving 12 bases between them. The CDR3 protein is CASSLAAGQFNYGYTF. CDR3 nucleotide sequence: TGTGCCAGCAGCTTAGCCGCCGGACAGTTTAACTATGGCTACACCTTC.

This chain uses TRBV7-3 with TRBJ2-4; 7 nucleotides match TRBD2. CDR3 length: 21 residues. The junction had 21 bases not matched to a gene; V was cut back by 4 bases and J by 0 bases. CDR1 and CDR2 (germline): SGHTA, FQGTGA. CDR3 DNA sequence: TGTGCCAGCAGCTCCAACTCGTCCCGAAGCGGGGCGTCCCTAGCCAAAAACATTCAGTACTTC. Translation gives CASSSNSSRSGASLAKNIQYF.

V is TRBV7-9 and J is TRBJ1-3, with 7 bases lining up with TRBD1. CDR3 length: 14 residues. V trimming: 5 bases; J trimming: 0 bases; junction bases outside the gene matches: 1. Germline V gene lookup returns CDR1 SEHNR and CDR2 FQNEAQ (reference sequence). The CDR3 DNA is TGTGCCAGCAGCCGGGACAGCTCTGGAAACACCATATATTTT. Amino acid sequence: CASSRDSSGNTIYF.

This sequence joins TRBV24-1 and TRBJ2-2, with TRBD1 matching over 9 bases. Germline CDR1 reads KGHDR; CDR2 reads SFDVKD. J lost 0 bases, V lost 4 bases, and 2 bases had no gene match. CDR3 length equals 16 residues. As DNA, the CDR3 is TGTGCCACCAGTGAGACAGGGGGGCCGAACACCGGGGAGCTGTTTTTT. Its protein is CATSETGGPNTGELFF.